The sequence of this TCR beta chain was determined in a study of T cell changes during pregnancy in multiple sclerosis. Profiling relied on immunoSEQ multiplex PCR, and the TCRdb table lists in-frame clones only, not all of them. This sample has about 55,000 clones, with approximately 90% found just once. The CDR3 is 14 amino acids. Trimming shortened V by 3 bases and J by 2 bases, and 11 bases separated the two germline ends. Germline-derived CDR1 and CDR2 are MNHNS and SASEGT. The sample here was CD4+ T cells from peripheral blood mononuclear cells, taken in the first trimester of pregnancy. The chain joins TRBV6-1 to TRBJ2-7; D is ambiguous. This sequence originates from a female donor with multiple sclerosis, enrolled in a pregnancy study. CDR3 coding DNA: TGTGCCAGCAGTGATAGATTCACCACCTACGAGCAGTACTTC. Its protein product is CASSDRFTTYEQYF.